This T cell receptor (beta chain) was found in a study of cytomegalovirus exposure and HLA in healthy donors. The CDR3 loop spans 19 amino acids. Germline-derived CDR1 and CDR2 are SGHTA and FQGTGA. As regards this clone: One end of the junction is discordant with germline, which a read error may explain.

This PCR relied on a set of 60 Vbeta primers and 13 Jbeta primers. Sequencing used immunoSEQ multiplex PCR; TCRdb keeps in-frame clones, though not all of them. The sample has some 220,000 clones, around 84% seen once; the top ten hold 0.2% to 0.25%. The sequence came from a girl aged 2-10 years in good health and CMV-seronegative. J is TRBJ2-7 and V is TRBV7-3; possibly TRBD2 for D (6 bases). The sequencing input was PBMCs. CDR3 protein: CSSSLKSRPSPGVVYEQYF. DNA of the CDR3: TGTTCCAGCAGCTTAAAGTCTCGTCCTTCGCCGGGGGTGGTATACGAGCAGTACTTC.